What follows describes a single T cell receptor beta chain. There are a few counts of this clone. Its cognate antigen has yet to be identified. Base qualities are missing; no much larger clone stands one base away. The data were taken from a study of cytomegalovirus exposure and HLA in healthy donors (dated by TCRdb to 2016 to 2017). Background on the whole study: An earlier analysis of approximately 600 of the donors reported about 250 Gb of sequence data and roughly 100 million unique TCR beta sequences from some 180 million T cells. An early release covering some 640 HLA-typed donors comprised roughly 300 gigabases of sequencing data and around 80 million unique TCR sequences. The genetic ancestry cluster associated with self-reported Caucasian donors included approximately 85% of the roughly 380 genotyped donors. The study was designed to test whether signatures of past pathogen exposure could be identified by cataloging public T cell receptors. The study profiled the T cell repertoires of about 640 subjects by immunosequencing and related them to cytomegalovirus serostatus. Along with the roughly 610-subject first cohort, a separate validation cohort of over a hundred different subjects was used. The study combined high-throughput TCR immunosequencing, statistical association of individual TCRs with disease status, and machine learning to predict cytomegalovirus infection status. A later analysis re-analyzed previously published TCR beta repertoires from 550 to 700 donors and added high-resolution HLA genotyping to study TCR occurrence patterns. In the later analysis, no new phenotypic data were used to find candidate immune exposures; instead, reliance was placed on TCR beta sequences and their occurrence across donors. An earlier analysis of fewer than 700 of the donors applied high-throughput TCR beta sequencing to assess whether each TCR beta V gene segment acted as functional or pseudogenic. Donor age, sex, ethnicity and CMV serostatus were collected together with the repertoire data. A later genetic analysis took genome-wide SNP genotypes for about 65% of the 666 donors and used that subset as a discovery cohort. Every repertoire in the discovery cohort had been generated on one and the same sequencing platform. HLA typing covered class I and class II loci at four-digit resolution. The number of typed donors differed by locus: roughly 629-640 for A, B, C, DRB1 and DQB1; approximately 520 for DQA1; about 600 for DPA1; and around 490 for DPB1. Because of strong linkage in the cohort, roughly five DR-DQ haplotypes were treated as single units for association and clustering. Across 398 genotyped donors of the cohort, an average of approximately 240,000 unique TCR beta nucleotide sequences per donor were sequenced, and approximately 19% of those sequences were non-productive.

Here is what the overall study found, with its caveats: Linkage disequilibrium might explain the correlated functional status among segregating V segments, but an unknown experimental factor could not be ruled out. The presence/absence analyses assumed that sequencing depth was roughly uniform across donors, and that assumption may not be true. A further reported finding was that TCR beta sequences accurately predicted the HLA-A and HLA-B alleles for most subjects in the first cohort. A later analysis found that TCR association rates varied across HLA loci, with DRB1 alleles showing the most associated TCRs and HLA-C alleles the fewest. Across donors, most TCR sequences were observed very rarely, whereas some public TCRs were present in many individuals. The classifier was reported to diagnose cytomegalovirus status with high specificity and sensitivity in both the original cohort and the validation cohort. Most CMV-associated TCR beta chains appeared to be HLA-restricted in a later analysis, and the HLA associations seemed to be driven largely by CMV exposure. According to the authors, the approach could potentially be generalized to other disease states and immunological phenotypes. The cohort was sequenced for TCR beta chains only, and without alpha or paired-chain data the features that could be detected were limited. Because the 87-base-pair reads could not distinguish some IMGT-functional V segments, including TRBV6-2 and TRBV6-3, those segments were excluded. In a later analysis, HLA-associated TCR beta chains were found to be more clonally expanded and to have lower generation probabilities than equally common non-associated chains. Because some donors lacked HLA typing at each locus, the association tests relied only on the typed subset. According to a later genetic analysis, donors in an Asian-associated ancestry cluster had fewer N-insertions in productive TCRs than the approximately 650-donor mean. In a later genetic analysis, a missense DCLRE1C variant was associated with V-gene and J-gene trimming of TCR beta chains, and the association was replicated in an independent cohort. The study listed approximately 150 TCR beta chains as associated with cytomegalovirus. A group of highly shared sequence variants was considered likely to be a technical artifact of the sequencing pipeline. When HLA alleles, especially DR and DQ, strongly co-occurred, TCR associations were difficult to assign to individual alleles. A later analysis reported that several top co-occurrence clusters appeared linked to parvovirus B19, influenza, CMV and Epstein-Barr virus. Three of the identified cytomegalovirus-associated TCR beta chains were confirmed in vitro to be specific for cytomegalovirus antigens. The earlier analysis of about 600 of the donors excluded 15 to 20 rarely observed V segments, including chromosome 9 orphons, because counts were too low. Specific HLA alleles were associated with 15,000 to 20,000 TCR beta sequences at a false discovery rate of 0.05 in a later analysis. In an earlier analysis of 587 of the donors, most TCR beta V segments appeared in productive rearrangements about 90% or about 30% of the time, broadly matching IMGT annotations. Immune exposure information for the cohort was limited to CMV serostatus.

To prepare the library, the immunoSEQ multiplex PCR assay was applied. A mixture of 60 forward primers for TCR Vbeta segments and 13 reverse primers for TCR Jbeta segments was used in the multiplex PCR. A multiplex PCR assay on genomic DNA amplified the CDR3 region of rearranged TCR beta genes. Amplified TCR beta libraries were sequenced as 87-base-pair reads on the Illumina HiSeq System. Concerning the study's data processing: A later analysis counted approximately 74 million unique TCR beta chains across the 650 to 700 repertoires, and around 9.9 million of these chains were shared by at least two donors. Raw reads were error-corrected and collapsed into unique sequences with a nearest-neighbor algorithm that merged closely related sequences to remove PCR and sequencing errors. V, D and J gene segments were assigned by aligning CDR3 sequences to IMGT reference sequences. For a sequence to be retained, at least a six-nucleotide match to both a V gene segment and a J gene segment was required. Rearrangements were called productive when the CDR3 lacked stop codons and stayed in frame with V and J; all others were non-productive. CDR3 was defined by IMGT convention, running from the second conserved V-encoded cysteine to the conserved J-encoded phenylalanine. The earlier analysis of 500 to 750 of the donors excluded any sequence lacking an unambiguous match to a single V gene segment. An earlier analysis of 500 to 600 of the donors classified V segments as functional when productive rearrangements were above 56.7% and as segregating when the standard deviation between donors was above 5%. A statistical classification framework was built for diagnosing cytomegalovirus status from the catalog of TCR beta chain sequences. In a later analysis, V and J genes were assigned by comparing TCR nucleotide sequences against IMGT/GENE-DB human TR gene sequences. In a later analysis, CDR3 sequences and most-parsimonious VDJ recombination scenarios were assigned using the TCRdist pipeline. In a later analysis, each TCR beta chain was defined by its CDR3 amino acid sequence together with its V-gene family, and reads without a unique V-gene family were excluded. To address suspected cross-contamination and a sequencing artifact, a later analysis removed 592 highly shared, low-generation-probability nucleotide sequences. In a later analysis, a clonal expansion index was calculated for each public chain from normalized within-repertoire ranks of inferred template counts. Generation probabilities in a later analysis came from a VDJ recombination model fitted to out-of-frame rearrangements, and those results were checked against IGoR. In a later analysis, hypergeometric tests were used to score TCR-TCR, TCR-HLA and TCR-CMV co-occurrence, with a repertoire-size bias correction applied to TCR pairs. To estimate false discovery rates, a later analysis permuted the HLA or CMV assignments 20 times. A later analysis grouped co-occurring TCRs with DBSCAN, adding TCRdist sequence similarity when clustering within HLA-allele-positive subsets. Co-occurrence clustering excluded repertoires with fewer than 30,000 or more than 120,000 public chains, plus five with anomalous nucleotide sharing. TCRdb stores this immuneACCESS table with in-frame sequences only. Part of the clones is absent; in the studies checked, under half of the shortfall reflects unresolved V genes, and no reason is known for the rest. V, J and clone size were drawn from that table, and D and trimming were deduced from the DNA. Across this sample there are 160,000 or so clones, with around 76% seen only once. The ten largest clonotypes hold over 1.2% of the sample.

The cohort comprised some 730 healthy bone marrow donors. At the time of sampling, all cohort members were nominally healthy, though unrecorded immune exposures were likely present. The donor was CMV seronegative and was included in the group of a few hundred seronegative cohort members. A peripheral blood sample was provided by each donor, and peripheral blood mononuclear cells were used for TCR beta sequencing. Genomic DNA was extracted from the blood cell samples with the Qiagen DNeasy Blood Extraction Kit. Inclusive of the bounding cysteine and phenylalanine, the CDR3 is 15 residues long. Solely the CDR3 DNA is kept, with 45 bases framed from the first base. From a lookup of the germline V gene, CDR1 and CDR2 are SGDLS and YYNGEE. After removal of 0 bases from V and 6 bases from J, the junction retains 4 bases not matched to a gene.

The sequence came from a man in his fifties or sixties in good health and CMV-seronegative. The rearrangement joined TRBV9 to TRBJ2-3, with 10 bases in between that match TRBD1. The sequencing input was PBMCs. The base sequence is TGTGCCAGCAGCGTAGAGGGACAGGGGCGCGATACGCAGTATTTT. The encoded protein is CASSVEGQGRDTQYF.